This T cell receptor (beta chain) was obtained from a study of naive and memory T cell subsets. CMV status came from CD4+ IFNgamma after overnight CMV lysate stimulation. The sample holds a few counts of this clonotype. Its specificity is not known. Two oligonucleotides, mixed equimolar, formed the beta constant-region primer covering TRBC1 and TRBC2. Ligated cDNA was amplified by four rounds of PCR with nested alpha and beta constant-region primers and SP2. MiXCR, applied by TCRdb to the UMI-ligation and nested PCR reads, yields one record per CDR3 protein. The sample includes about 99,000 distinct CDR3 sequences, about 14% of them seen just once. Points from the study as a whole: Possibly reflecting memory cells re-expressing CD45RA, a few larger clonotypes occurred in naive repertoires, especially CD8.

Germline assignment: CDR1 MNHEY and CDR2 SVGEGT. V was shortened by 11 bases and J by 0 bases, with 14 bases between the two germline ends. The CDR3 extends over 14 amino acids. The receptor was isolated from a human donor in good health. J is TRBJ1-5 and V is TRBV6-2 or TRBV6-3; D ambiguous. The specimen was naive CD8+ T cells from blood. CDR3 protein: CASSGDYSNQPQHF. The CDR3 DNA reads TGTGCCTCAAGCGGGGATTATAGCAATCAGCCCCAGCATTTT.